What follows are 27 T cell receptor beta chains derived from one specimen sequenced in a study of blood T cell repertoires in COVID-19. Using immunoSEQ multiplex PCR, the repertoire was profiled, and TCRdb retains in-frame clones only, with some absent. Found here are about 300,000 clones, 85% of them singletons; the top ten hold over 1.5%. Specimen: PBMCs or T cells enriched from blood (not recorded which). The receptors here all came from a woman aged 25 to 39 who had been exposed to COVID-19.

The chain joins TRBV29-1 to TRBJ2-7, with D tentatively TRBD1 (6 bases). Germline CDR1 SQVTM, CDR2 ANQGSEA. The CDR3 has 14 residues. Trimming pared 2 bases from V and 1 base from J, leaving 12 bases between. DNA for the CDR3: TGCAGCGTTGAACGCATCGGACAGTCCTACGAGCAGTACTTC. Protein sequence: CSVERIGQSYEQYF.

This chain links TRBV6-5 with TRBJ2-7, with TRBD1 as a possible D gene (5 bases). The germline V and J ends were trimmed by 4 bases and 3 bases, with 7 bases remaining between them. Germline V gene sequence: CDR1 MNHEY, CDR2 SVGAGI. This CDR3 spans 12 amino acids. CDR3 sequence reads: CASSSQGYEQYF. The CDR3 coding sequence is TGTGCCAGCAGTTCTCAGGGCTACGAGCAGTACTTC.

The V call is TRBV10-3, the J call TRBJ1-4; TRBD1 is a possible D gene (5 bases). CDR3 length: 16 residues. Per the germline V gene, CDR1 is ENHRY and CDR2 is SYGVKD. The germline V and J ends were trimmed by 0 bases and 0 bases, with 8 bases remaining between them. The CDR3 is CAISESGGTTNEKLFF. The CDR3 nucleotides are TGTGCCATCAGTGAGTCCGGGGGAACAACTAATGAAAAACTGTTTTTT.

This chain uses TRBV3-1 (or the pseudogene TRBV3-2) with TRBJ1-2; possible D gene TRBD1, 6 bases. This CDR3 has 14 residues. Germline assignment: CDR1 LGHDT and CDR2 YNNKEL (reference sequence). Trimming stripped 4 bases from V and 8 bases from J, with 17 bases between. The CDR3 region is CASSPPGGLGGYTF. The DNA for the CDR3 is TGTGCCAGCAGCCCCCCCGGGGGGCTAGGGGGCTACACCTTC.

This clone was detected once. The chain carries TRBV19 and TRBJ1-5; 7 positions match TRBD1. With V trimmed by 3 bases and J by 2 bases, 4 bases remained unmatched. In germline, CDR1 is LNHDA, CDR2 SQIVND (reference sequence). This CDR3 is 15 amino acids long. In nucleotides, the CDR3 is TGTGCCAGTAGTATGAGGGGGCGCGGCAATCAGCCCCAGCATTTT. As protein: CASSMRGRGNQPQHF.

The chain employs TRBV5-1 and TRBJ1-4; 7 bases align to TRBD1. This CDR3 is built from 14 residues. Looked up from germline, CDR1 is SGHRS and CDR2 is YFSETQ. Losses at the gene ends were 4 bases for V and 6 bases for J; bases not matched to a gene: 6. The CDR3 region has the DNA TGCGCCAGCAGCCTAGGAACAGGGGATGAAAAACTGTTTTTT. This encodes CASSLGTGDEKLFF.

The chain recombines TRBV5-1 with TRBJ2-7, with TRBD1 identical over 9 bases. V gave up 0 bases and J gave up 6 bases; unmatched junction bases: 4. The germline V gene has CDR1 SGHRS and CDR2 YFSETQ. The CDR3 is 14 residues long. CDR3 sequence (DNA): TGCGCCAGCAGCTTGGCCGAGACAGGGGGCGAGCAGTACTTC. Its protein is CASSLAETGGEQYF.

The chain employs TRBV5-4 and TRBJ1-3; D unresolved. Germline assignment: CDR1 SGHNT and CDR2 YYREEE (reference sequence). The CDR3 length is 17 residues. V shed 3 bases and J shed 4 bases, with 20 bases lying between them. CDR3 in DNA: TGTGCCAGCAGCTCCAATTTACTAGGGTTCTCCGGAAACACCATATATTTT. This gives the protein CASSSNLLGFSGNTIYF.

This clone was recorded once. V gene TRBV27 combines with J gene TRBJ1-2, with D possibly matching TRBD1 (6 bases). The CDR3 loop spans 16 amino acids. With 5 bases removed from V and 5 bases from J, the gap between germline ends came to 21 bases. Germline values: CDR1 MNHEY, CDR2 SMNVEV (reference sequence). The CDR3 bases are TGTGCCAGCAGTATCATCGGGACAAAGACCTCTTATGGCTACACCTTC. Translation gives CASSIIGTKTSYGYTF.

The chain recombines TRBV5-5 with TRBJ1-2; D is perhaps TRBD1 (5 bases). Germline V gene data show CDR1 as SGHKS and CDR2 as YYEKEE (reference sequence). The CDR3 spans 14 residues. V lost 0 bases and J lost 6, with 12 bases in between. CDR3 nucleotide sequence: TGTGCCAGCAGCTTGGCCGGTGACAGACATGGCTACACCTTC. Amino acid sequence: CASSLAGDRHGYTF.

V is TRBV28 and J is TRBJ2-7; 8 bases align to TRBD1. This CDR3 contains 16 residues. Germline lookup yields CDR1 MDHEN and CDR2 SYDVKM. V was pared by 1 base and J by 2 bases, with 7 bases of the junction left unmatched. CDR3 sequence: CASSLYRDRLTYEQYF. CDR3 nucleotides: TGTGCCAGCAGTTTATATAGGGACAGGCTCACCTACGAGCAGTACTTC.

This clone occurred once. The chain links TRBV10-1 to TRBJ2-5, with TRBD2 as a possible D gene (6 bases). The CDR3 has 14 amino acids. CDR1 and CDR2 (germline): WNHNN, SYGVQD (reference sequence). V was trimmed by 3 bases and J by 5 bases, leaving 13 bases between them. CDR3 loop: CASSETGTLETQYF. The CDR3 DNA reads TGCGCCAGCAGTGAAACCGGGACTTTGGAGACCCAGTACTTC.

As DNA, the CDR3 is TGTGCCGGGACACTAACCTACGAGCAGTACTTC. Translated, it gives CAGTLTYEQYF. The chain uses TRBV5-8 and TRBJ2-7, with D possibly TRBD1 on 6 matching bases. The CDR3 runs 11 residues. Germline CDR1 reads SGHTS; CDR2 reads YDEGEE. V lost 10 bases, J lost 2 bases, and 10 bases lay in between.

The chain has TRBV28 and TRBJ2-7, with 8 nucleotides matching TRBD2. The J segment lost 6 bases and the V segment lost 5 bases, leaving 3 bases of the junction unmatched. Germline V gene lookup returns CDR1 MDHEN and CDR2 SYDVKM. This CDR3 is 12 amino acids long. This CDR3 reads CASSGTRFEQYF. CDR3 DNA sequence: TGTGCCAGCAGTGGGACTAGATTCGAGCAGTACTTC. Using reference TRBV28 and TRBJ2-7 for the parts outside the CDR3, the full variable domain is DVKVTQSSRYLVKRTGEKVFLECVQDMDHENMFWYRQDPGLGLRLIYFSYDVKMKEKGDIPEGYSVSREKKERFSLILESASTNQTSMYLCASSGTRFEQYFGPGTRLTVT.

This clone was observed a single time. The V and J genes are TRBV7-3 and TRBJ2-1; 7 positions match TRBD2. Germline V lookup: CDR1 SGHTA, CDR2 FQGTGA. The CDR3 extends over 15 amino acids. V lost 5 bases and J lost 0; bases outside the gene matches: 4. This CDR3 is CASSPSGNSYNEQFF. For the CDR3, the DNA is TGTGCCAGCAGCCCCAGCGGGAACTCCTACAATGAGCAGTTCTTC.

The rearrangement links TRBV30 to TRBJ1-6, with 7 positions matching TRBD1. V trimming: 7 bases; J trimming: 5 bases; junction bases outside the gene matches: 5. Germline V gene sequence: CDR1 GTSNPN, CDR2 SVGIG (reference sequence). This CDR3 spans 13 amino acids. The CDR3 bases are TGTGCCTCACGGGACAGTCATAATTCACCCCTCCACTTT. Translation gives CASRDSHNSPLHF.

CDR3 DNA sequence: TGCGCCAGCAGCTCTACGACAGGTGGTTCACCCCTCCACTTT. Amino acid sequence: CASSSTTGGSPLHF. This chain uses TRBV5-1 with TRBJ1-6; D is possibly TRBD1 (6 bases). The CDR3 consists of 14 residues. The V end was cut by 3 bases, the J end by 9 bases, with 13 bases between. Germline lookup yields CDR1 SGHRS and CDR2 YFSETQ.

V usage is TRBV4-2 and J usage is TRBJ2-1; 8 bases align to TRBD1. The CDR3 runs to 15 residues. J lost 7 bases, V lost 1 base, and 6 bases had no gene match. Germline V lookup: CDR1 LGHNA, CDR2 YNFKEQ. This CDR3 reads CASSQVQGVLNEQFF. The DNA of the CDR3 is TGTGCCAGCAGCCAAGTACAGGGGGTATTGAATGAGCAGTTCTTC.

In this sample, this clone turned up a few times. J is TRBJ1-4 and V is TRBV6-5; unclear D gene. Between the trimmed V and J ends, which lost 6 bases and 5 bases, there was a span of 7 bases. Germline assignment: CDR1 MNHEY and CDR2 SVGAGI. The CDR3 consists of 12 residues. CDR3 in amino acids: CASRGGNEKLFF. CDR3 in DNA: TGTGCCAGCAGAGGAGGGAATGAAAAACTGTTTTTT.

The chain is built from TRBV9 and TRBJ1-1; TRBD1 aligns across 7 bases. V gave up 3 bases and J gave up 3 bases; unmatched junction bases: 5. This CDR3 region has 14 residues. Germline CDR1 is SGDLS and CDR2 is YYNGEE. The CDR3 region has the DNA TGTGCCAGCAGCGCAGAAAGGGGGCACACTGAAGCTTTCTTT. Amino acid sequence: CASSAERGHTEAFF. The full variable domain, completed using reference TRBV9 and TRBJ1-1, is DSGVTQTPKHLITATGQRVTLRCSPRSGDLSVYWYQQSLDQGLQFLIQYYNGEERAKGNILERFSAQQFPDLHSELNLSSLELGDSALYFCASSAERGHTEAFFGQGTRLTVV.

This chain uses TRBV30 with TRBJ1-3, with TRBD1 as a possible D gene (5 bases). V lost 0 bases and J 0 bases, leaving 15 bases between the germline ends. The V gene's germline CDR1 is GTSNPN and CDR2 SVGIG (reference sequence). The CDR3 runs 17 residues. CDR3: CAWSVPDINLSGNTIYF. The DNA for the CDR3 is TGTGCCTGGAGTGTCCCGGACATTAATCTCTCTGGAAACACCATATATTTT.

This chain links TRBV7-9 with TRBJ1-2; 10 bases line up with TRBD1. Trimming took 5 bases from V and 8 from J; bases not matched to a gene: 5. Germline CDR1 and CDR2: SEHNR and FQNEAQ (reference sequence). The CDR3 is 13 residues long. The CDR3 loop is CASSPDRGNGYTF. The CDR3 DNA is TGTGCCAGCAGCCCGGACAGGGGGAACGGCTACACCTTC.

This rearrangement joins TRBV28 to TRBJ2-7; weak D call: TRBD1 (5 bases). The CDR3 has 21 amino acids. Germline V gene sequence: CDR1 MDHEN, CDR2 SYDVKM. Trimming stripped 5 bases from V and 3 bases from J, with 35 bases between. CDR3 in DNA: TGTGCCAGCAGTCCTTTTTGGTTATTTAGGGTCCAGGGTCTAAAGAACTACGAGCAGTACTTC. It is translated as CASSPFWLFRVQGLKNYEQYF.

In its sample, this clone was seen once. V and J are TRBV19 and TRBJ1-3; D perhaps matches TRBD1 (5 bases). The length of the CDR3 is 16 residues. CDR1 LNHDA and CDR2 SQIVND come from the germline V gene (reference sequence). V shed 6 bases and J shed 0 bases, with 15 bases lying between them. CDR3 sequence: CASSRLGQLSGNTIYF. The DNA of the CDR3 is TGTGCCAGTAGCCGATTGGGGCAGCTCTCTGGAAACACCATATATTTT. Looking up the rest from reference TRBV19 and TRBJ1-3 gives the full variable domain: DGGITQSPKYLFRKEGQNVTLSCEQNLNHDAMYWYRQDPGQGLRLIYYSQIVNDFQKGDIAEGYSVSREKKESFPLTVTSAQKNPTAFYLCASSRLGQLSGNTIYFGEGSWLTVV.

The J gene is TRBJ1-1, the V gene TRBV18, with D possibly being TRBD1 (6 bases). CDR1 is KGHSH and CDR2 is LQKENI in the germline V gene. CDR3 length: 16 amino acids. The germline V and J ends were trimmed by 4 bases and 1 base, with 16 bases remaining between them. The CDR3 is CASSLSTPGQNTEAFF. As DNA, the CDR3 is TGTGCCAGCTCACTTTCAACTCCGGGACAGAACACTGAAGCTTTCTTT.

The chain carries TRBV14 and TRBJ2-5; possibly TRBD2 for D (6 bases). The CDR3 spans 14 residues. The ends were cut back, 4 bases at V and 5 bases at J, with 14 bases in the middle. Germline V lookup: CDR1 SGHDN, CDR2 FVKESK. CDR3 coding DNA: TGTGCCAGCAGCCCCGGGACTTTCTACGAGACCCAGTACTTC. It yields the protein CASSPGTFYETQYF.

The chain uses TRBV5-1 and TRBJ1-6, with D unresolved. Trimming stripped 2 bases from V and 10 bases from J, with 13 bases between. This CDR3 region has 14 residues. Germline lookup yields CDR1 SGHRS and CDR2 YFSETQ. DNA of the CDR3: TGCGCCAGCAGCTTACTAGGTTCCGGATCACCCCTCCACTTT. Amino acid sequence: CASSLLGSGSPLHF.